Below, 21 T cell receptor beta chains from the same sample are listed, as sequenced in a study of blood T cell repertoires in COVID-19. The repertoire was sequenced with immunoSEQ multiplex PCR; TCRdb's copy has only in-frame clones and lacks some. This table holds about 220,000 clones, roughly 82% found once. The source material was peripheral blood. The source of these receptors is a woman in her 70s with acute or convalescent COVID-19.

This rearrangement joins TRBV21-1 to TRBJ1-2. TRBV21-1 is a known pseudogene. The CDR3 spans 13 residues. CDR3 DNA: TGTGCCAGCAGCTGTAAGGGAGGGAAGGGCTACACCTTC. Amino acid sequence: CASSCKGGKGYTF.

The CDR3 reads CASSESVSGGGYTF. In DNA form, the CDR3 reads TGTGCCAGCAGTGAATCAGTCTCGGGAGGAGGCTACACCTTC. The chain links TRBV2 to TRBJ1-2; D is uncertain. In germline, CDR1 is SNHLY, CDR2 FYNNEI. V was cut by 2 bases and J by 8 bases, with 15 bases left in between. The CDR3 loop spans 14 amino acids. The whole variable domain, filled in from reference TRBV2 and TRBJ1-2, reads EPEVTQTPSHQVTQMGQEVILRCVPISNHLYFYWYRQILGQKVEFLVSFYNNEISEKSEIFDDQFSVERPDGSNFTLKIRSTKLEDSAMYFCASSESVSGGGYTFGSGTRLTVV.

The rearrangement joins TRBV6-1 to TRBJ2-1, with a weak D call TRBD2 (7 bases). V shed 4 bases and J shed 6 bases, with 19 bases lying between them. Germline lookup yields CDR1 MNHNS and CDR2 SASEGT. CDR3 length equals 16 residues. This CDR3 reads CASSGVGGALGNEQFF. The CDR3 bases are TGTGCCAGCAGTGGGGTTGGGGGGGCTCTCGGCAATGAGCAGTTCTTC.

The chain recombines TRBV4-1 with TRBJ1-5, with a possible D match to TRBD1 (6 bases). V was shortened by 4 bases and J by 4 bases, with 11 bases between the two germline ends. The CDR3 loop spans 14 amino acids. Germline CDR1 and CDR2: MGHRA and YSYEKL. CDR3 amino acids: CASSPGQSNQPQHF. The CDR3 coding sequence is TGCGCCAGCAGCCCAGGACAGTCGAATCAGCCCCAGCATTTT.

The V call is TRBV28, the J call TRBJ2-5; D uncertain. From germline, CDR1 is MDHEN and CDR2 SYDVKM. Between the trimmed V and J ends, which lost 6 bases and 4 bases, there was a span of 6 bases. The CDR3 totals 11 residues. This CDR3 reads CASRGRETQYF. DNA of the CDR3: TGTGCCAGCAGGGGCCGAGAGACCCAGTACTTC.

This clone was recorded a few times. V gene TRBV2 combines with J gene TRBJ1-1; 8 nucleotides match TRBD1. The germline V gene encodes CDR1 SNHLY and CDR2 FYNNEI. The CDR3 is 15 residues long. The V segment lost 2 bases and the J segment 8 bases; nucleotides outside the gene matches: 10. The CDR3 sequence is CASSEFRQGTTEAFF. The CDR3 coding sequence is TGTGCCAGCAGTGAATTCAGACAGGGGACAACCGAAGCTTTCTTT.

CDR3 DNA: TGTGCCAGTAGTATGGACTTTATGAACACTGAAGCTTTCTTT. Protein product: CASSMDFMNTEAFF. The chain recombines TRBV19 with TRBJ1-1; unclear D gene. The ends were cut back, 3 bases at V and 0 bases at J, with 8 bases in the middle. Germline-derived CDR1 and CDR2 are LNHDA and SQIVND (reference sequence). The CDR3 extends over 14 amino acids.

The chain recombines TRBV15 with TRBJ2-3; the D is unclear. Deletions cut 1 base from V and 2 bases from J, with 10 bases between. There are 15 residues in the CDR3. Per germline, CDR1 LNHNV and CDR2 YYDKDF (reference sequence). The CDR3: CATSRGTRFTDTQYF. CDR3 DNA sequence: TGTGCCACCAGCAGAGGAACAAGATTCACAGATACGCAGTATTTT.

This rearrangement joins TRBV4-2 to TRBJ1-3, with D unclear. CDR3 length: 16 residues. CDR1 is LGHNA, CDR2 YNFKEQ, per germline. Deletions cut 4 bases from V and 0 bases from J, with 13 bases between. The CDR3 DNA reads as TGTGCCAGCAGCCCGAGGGCAGGACCCTCTGGAAACACCATATATTTT. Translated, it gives CASSPRAGPSGNTIYF.

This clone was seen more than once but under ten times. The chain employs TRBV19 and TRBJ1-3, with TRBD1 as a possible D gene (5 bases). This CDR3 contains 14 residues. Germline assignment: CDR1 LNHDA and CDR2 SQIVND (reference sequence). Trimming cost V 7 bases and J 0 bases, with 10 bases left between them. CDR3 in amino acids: CASKDQGSGNTIYF. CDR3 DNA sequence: TGTGCCAGTAAGGACCAGGGCTCTGGAAACACCATATATTTT.

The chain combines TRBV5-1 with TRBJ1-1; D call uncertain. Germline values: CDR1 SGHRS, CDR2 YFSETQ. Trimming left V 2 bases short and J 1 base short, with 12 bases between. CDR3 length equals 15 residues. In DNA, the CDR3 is TGCGCCAGCAGCTTCGGAAACAGACGGAACACTGAAGCTTTCTTT. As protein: CASSFGNRRNTEAFF.

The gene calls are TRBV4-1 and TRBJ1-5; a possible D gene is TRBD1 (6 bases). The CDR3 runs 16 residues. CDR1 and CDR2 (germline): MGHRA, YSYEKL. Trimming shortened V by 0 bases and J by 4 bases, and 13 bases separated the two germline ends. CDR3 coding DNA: TGCGCCAGCAGCCAAGATAACCCAGGGGTTAATCAGCCCCAGCATTTT. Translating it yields CASSQDNPGVNQPQHF.

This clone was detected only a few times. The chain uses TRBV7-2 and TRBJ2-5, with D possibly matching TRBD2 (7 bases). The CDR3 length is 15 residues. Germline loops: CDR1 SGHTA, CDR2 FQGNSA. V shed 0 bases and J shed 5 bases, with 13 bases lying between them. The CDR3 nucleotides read TGTGCCAGCAGCTTAGCGGGGGGGCTCAGGGAGACCCAGTACTTC. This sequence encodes CASSLAGGLRETQYF.

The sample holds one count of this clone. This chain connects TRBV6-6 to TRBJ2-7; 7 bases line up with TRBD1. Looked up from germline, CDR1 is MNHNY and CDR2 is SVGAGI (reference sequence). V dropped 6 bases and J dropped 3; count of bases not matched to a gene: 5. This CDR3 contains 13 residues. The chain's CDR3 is CASRSTGNYEQYF. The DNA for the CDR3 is TGTGCCAGCAGGTCGACAGGGAACTACGAGCAGTACTTC.

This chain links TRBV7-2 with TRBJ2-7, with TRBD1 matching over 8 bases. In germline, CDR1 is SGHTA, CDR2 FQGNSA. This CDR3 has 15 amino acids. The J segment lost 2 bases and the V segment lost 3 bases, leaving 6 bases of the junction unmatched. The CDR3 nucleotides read TGTGCCAGCAGCTTTGACAGGGGTTATACCTACGAGCAGTACTTC. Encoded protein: CASSFDRGYTYEQYF. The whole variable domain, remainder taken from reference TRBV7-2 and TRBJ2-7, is GAGVSQSPSNKVTEKGKDVELRCDPISGHTALYWYRQSLGQGLEFLIYFQGNSAPDKSGLPSDRFSAERTGGSVSTLTIQRTQQEDSAVYLCASSFDRGYTYEQYFGPGTRLTVT.

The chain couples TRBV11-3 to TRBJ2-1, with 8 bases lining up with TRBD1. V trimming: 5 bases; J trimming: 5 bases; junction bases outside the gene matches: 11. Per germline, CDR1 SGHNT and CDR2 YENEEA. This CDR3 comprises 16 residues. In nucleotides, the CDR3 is TGTGCCAGCAGCGCGAGAACTGGACAGGGCCACAATGAGCAGTTCTTC. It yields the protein CASSARTGQGHNEQFF.

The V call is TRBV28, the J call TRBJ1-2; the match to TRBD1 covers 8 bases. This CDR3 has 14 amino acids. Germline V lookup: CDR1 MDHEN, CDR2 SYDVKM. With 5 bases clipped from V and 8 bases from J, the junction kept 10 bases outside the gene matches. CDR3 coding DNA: TGTGCCAGCAGTCCGGGACAGGTGGGACTCGGCTACACCTTC. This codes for CASSPGQVGLGYTF.

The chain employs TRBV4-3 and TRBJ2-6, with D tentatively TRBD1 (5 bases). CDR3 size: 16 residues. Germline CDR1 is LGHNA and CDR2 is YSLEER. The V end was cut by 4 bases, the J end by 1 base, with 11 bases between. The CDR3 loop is CASSLSPGSGANVLTF. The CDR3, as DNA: TGCGCCAGCAGCCTTTCCCCAGGGTCTGGGGCCAACGTCCTGACTTTC.

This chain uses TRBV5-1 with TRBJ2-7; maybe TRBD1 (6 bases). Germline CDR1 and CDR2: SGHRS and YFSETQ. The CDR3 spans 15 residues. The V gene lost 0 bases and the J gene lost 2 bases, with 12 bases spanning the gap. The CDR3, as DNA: TGCGCCAGCAGCTTGGGCACAGGGCCACCCTACGAGCAGTACTTC. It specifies CASSLGTGPPYEQYF.

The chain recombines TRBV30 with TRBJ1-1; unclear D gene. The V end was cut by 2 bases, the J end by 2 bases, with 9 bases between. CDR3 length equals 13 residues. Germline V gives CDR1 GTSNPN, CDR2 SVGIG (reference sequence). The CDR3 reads CAWSPGGNTEAFF. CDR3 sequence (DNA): TGTGCCTGGAGTCCGGGAGGAAACACTGAAGCTTTCTTT.

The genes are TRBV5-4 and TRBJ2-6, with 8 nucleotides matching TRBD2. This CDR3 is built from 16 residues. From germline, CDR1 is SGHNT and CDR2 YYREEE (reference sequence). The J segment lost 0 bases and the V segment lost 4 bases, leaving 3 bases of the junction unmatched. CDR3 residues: CASSPGGSSGANVLTF. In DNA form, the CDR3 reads TGTGCCAGCAGCCCGGGGGGGAGCTCTGGGGCCAACGTCCTGACTTTC.